The rows below give T cell receptor beta chains drawn from one sample of a study of cytomegalovirus exposure and HLA in healthy donors. Clones were read by immunoSEQ multiplex PCR, and TCRdb kept only the in-frame ones, dropping some. The top ten clones hold less than 2% of a sample with 95,000 to 150,000 clones, around 95% of them seen once. The sequencing input was PBMCs. These receptor sequences come from a man between 18 and 35 years old in good health and CMV-seronegative. CDR3s leave out the opening cysteine and the closing phenylalanine or tryptophan. Fields, in order: J gene, D gene, V gene, CDR3 protein. A D gene is named only where the DNA matches it firmly.

TRBJ2-5	TRBD2	TRBV11-3	ASSFPPSLAGGPWQETQY
TRBJ1-1	NA	TRBV29-1	SVIMAGNTEAF
TRBJ1-5	NA	TRBV28	AACLASNQPQH
TRBJ2-5	NA	TRBV6-1	ASSGLVIGETQY
TRBJ2-7	TRBD1	TRBV28	ASSLNTLGQVTYEQY
TRBJ2-2	TRBD2	TRBV19	ASTLGLAGGHGELF
TRBJ1-1	NA	TRBV5-6	ASSTPNTEAF
TRBJ2-2	NA	TRBV7-8	ASSLFGRTVLAGELF
TRBJ1-1	NA	TRBV7-9	ASSGGGGTEAF
TRBJ1-3	NA	TRBV7-2	ASSLGSQQGTIY
TRBJ2-7	TRBD2	TRBV15	ATSRDYPGGSGKLDEQY
TRBJ2-1	NA	TRBV6-5	ASSSTTRLNEQF
TRBJ1-1	NA	TRBV27	ASSLRVMNTEAF
TRBJ2-6	TRBD2	TRBV10-1	ASSLADDSGANVLT
TRBJ1-1	TRBD1	TRBV11-3	ASSEEQGAEAF
TRBJ1-4	NA	TRBV30	AWRSRETNEKLF
TRBJ2-7	NA	TRBV7-2	ASSAGTPYEQY
TRBJ2-7	NA	TRBV19	ASSFGTGRSYEQY
TRBJ1-4	TRBD1	TRBV15	ATSRGGQGEVSGEKLF
TRBJ2-1	TRBD2	TRBV7-9	ASSRPSGRMYNEQF
TRBJ2-7	TRBD1	TRBV6-5	ASNGQGGYEQY
TRBJ1-4	NA	TRBV6-5	ASSYRGGTEKLF
TRBJ1-2	NA	TRBV30	AWSVRSGAHGYT
TRBJ2-6	NA	TRBV21-1	ASSLPLAPRSTSGANVLT
TRBJ2-1	NA	TRBV21-1	ATDRSSYNEQF
TRBJ2-6	NA	TRBV5-4	ASSLGPGVSGANVLT
TRBJ2-7	NA	TRBV28	ASSFLQGSPVEQY
TRBJ1-5	NA	TRBV30	AWSVAGGGQPQH
TRBJ2-6	NA	TRBV7-9	ASSFYPQVSGANVLT
TRBJ2-7	NA	TRBV4-3	ASSQEVLTRTYEQY
TRBJ2-7	NA	TRBV7-9	ASSLPSSNEQY
TRBJ2-5	TRBD2	TRBV9	ASSALTSGQETQY
TRBJ1-1	NA	TRBV30	AWVRDITEAF
TRBJ2-5	NA	TRBV5-6	ASSLTVGQETQY
TRBJ2-7	TRBD2	TRBV14	ASSQLRLADSSYEQY
TRBJ2-1	NA	TRBV5-5	ASSDSGSETYNEQF
TRBJ1-2	NA	TRBV19	ASSIPGQGQGGYT
TRBJ2-7	TRBD2	TRBV7-3	ASSPSPGLAGGRNEQY
TRBJ1-2	NA	TRBV30	AFGGGEAGYT
TRBJ1-1	NA	TRBV2	ASSVSGRNTEAF